This T cell receptor (beta chain) was profiled in a study of T cells in Graves' hyperthyroidism and ophthalmopathy (dated by TCRdb to the late 2010s). Describing the broader study: Peripheral blood was sampled at the time of initial diagnosis, prior to any treatment. TCR V-J signatures able to tell the groups apart were searched for in a discovery cohort of 95 to 100 patients, of whom 40 to 45 had Graves' ophthalmopathy and about 60 had stable Graves' hyperthyroidism. Prospective prediction of ophthalmopathy was tested in an independent validation cohort of 18 hyperthyroidism patients and 17 patients who later progressed to ophthalmopathy. The 100 discovery patients were divided at random into training and test sets in a 7:3 ratio. In addition, the study compared T-cell repertoires in thyroid tissue and in blood from several Graves' hyperthyroidism patients. After blood sampling, hyperthyroidism patients were treated with methimazole at a starting dose of 30 mg daily, and ophthalmopathy patients were treated with high-dose intravenous methylprednisolone. TCR Vbeta CDR3 sequencing of 130 to 150 peripheral blood samples (roughly 41 ophthalmopathy, over 70 hyperthyroidism and roughly 17 progressor patients) is reported in the paper. Findings and caveats that apply to the study as a whole: In validation, progression to ophthalmopathy was predicted by the model with almost 71% sensitivity and roughly 76% specificity, a median of approximately 6.5 months before onset. A 13 V-J signature model separated ophthalmopathy from stable hyperthyroidism, with around 88% sensitivity and about 81% specificity in cross-validation and 80%/75% in testing. Most expanded thyroid clonotypes (frequency above 0.001) were also detected in blood, suggesting blood repertoires may reflect thyroid immune responses. Sample size was not statistically predetermined, and investigators were not blinded to group allocation.

From cysteine to phenylalanine, the CDR3 is 15 amino acids long. Just CDR3 DNA is preserved here, 45 bases in frame from base 1. Trimming removed 3 bases from V and 3 bases from J; the gene matches leave 7 bases unexplained. Based on the germline V gene, the CDR1 and CDR2 sequences are KGHSH and LQKENI. This clonotype was picked up many times. Its antigen is still unknown. No clone much larger than this one lies a single base away; base qualities are absent. Stable Graves' hyperthyroidism was defined as the absence of progression to ophthalmopathy over 18 months of follow-up. Hyperthyroidism patients were aged 18 to 65 years and newly diagnosed, with disease duration of less than 2 months. Patients with uncontrolled infections, other autoimmune diseases, pregnancy or lactation were excluded. Diagnoses relied on clinical symptoms, serum thyroxine and TRAb, thyroid ultrasound and orbital computed tomography. Ficoll-Paque density gradient centrifugation was used to isolate PBMCs from approximately 10 ml of fresh peripheral blood. Total RNA was extracted using Trizol reagent, and RNA quality was assessed on an Agilent 2100 Bioanalyzer.

Amplification of TCR beta CDR3 regions was carried out from RNA transcripts. The first round of RT-PCR for the TCR CDR3 was performed with the HTBI primer set and the Qiagen OneStep RT-PCR kit. Libraries were constructed in a second round of multiplex PCR, after which size selection and purification were performed. The libraries were sequenced on an Illumina HiSeq2000 using paired-end 100 bp reads. From the authors' description of their analysis: SOAPnuke was used to process the raw data, removing reads that contained adapters or uncalled bases, had a mean Phred below 15, or lacked an exact match to the constant primer or identifier. COPE v1.2.5 was used to merge the high-quality paired reads, and each unique nucleotide sequence was defined as a clonotype. Clonotypes were aligned to IMGT TRBV, TRBD and TRBJ reference segments using MiTCR v1.1. The analysis was restricted to V-J combinations with a frequency above 0.0001, which together covered about 99% of the repertoires. The TCS score was defined as F50 (clonal expansion) divided by E x V (chaos), with BLOSUM62-based TCRdist calculated between CDR3 peptides within each V-J. Welch's t-statistics and random forest reduced 514 V-J features to under 15, which were used in a naive Bayes classifier (R e1071). The raw public reads went through TCRdb reprocessing: fastp at Q25, MiXCR clone calling, in-frame beta chains kept. Merged by CDR3 protein, the rows form single entries marked with the most common genes and DNA. The V and J calls follow TCRdb's processing rather than the paper's. The sample includes approximately 400,000 distinct CDR3 sequences, with about 15% observed a single time. Clones ranked in the top ten supply about 7.7% of the sample.

Sequences were obtained from blood. The chain employs TRBV18 and TRBJ1-1, and TRBD1 aligns with 7 junction nucleotides. The TCR comes from a woman in her late teens or twenties with Graves' hyperthyroidism. The bases read TGTGCCAGCTCACCGGGGAACAGGGGCGACACTGAAGCTTTCTTT. Its product reads: CASSPGNRGDTEAFF.